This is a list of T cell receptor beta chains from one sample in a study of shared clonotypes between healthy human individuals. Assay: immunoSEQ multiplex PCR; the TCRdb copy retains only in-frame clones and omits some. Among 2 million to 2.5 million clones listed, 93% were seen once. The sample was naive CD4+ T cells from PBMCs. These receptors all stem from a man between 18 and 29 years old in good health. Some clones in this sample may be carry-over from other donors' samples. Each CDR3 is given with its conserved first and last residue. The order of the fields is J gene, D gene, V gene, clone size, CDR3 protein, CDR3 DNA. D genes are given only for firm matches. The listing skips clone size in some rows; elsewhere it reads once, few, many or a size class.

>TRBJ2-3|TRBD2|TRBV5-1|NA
CASRYGTSGPTDTQYF
TGCGCCAGCAGATATGGGACTAGCGGGCCAACAGATACGCAGTATTTT
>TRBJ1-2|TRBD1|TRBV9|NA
CASSVGTGDNYGYTF
TGTGCCAGCAGCGTAGGGACAGGGGATAACTATGGCTACACCTTC
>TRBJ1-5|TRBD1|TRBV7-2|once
CASSPGTGAGNQPQHF
TGTGCCAGCAGCCCTGGGACAGGGGCCGGCAATCAGCCCCAGCATTTT
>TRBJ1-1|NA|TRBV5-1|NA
CASSVDLGTEAFF
TGCGCCAGCAGCGTCGACCTGGGGACTGAAGCTTTCTTT
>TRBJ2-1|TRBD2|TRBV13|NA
CASSSGLAGSYNEQFF
TGTGCCAGCAGCTCCGGACTAGCGGGGTCCTACAATGAGCAGTTCTTC
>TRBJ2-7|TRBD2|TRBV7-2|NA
CASSLSSSGSGEQYF
TGTGCCAGCAGCTTATCGAGTAGCGGGAGCGGGGAGCAGTACTTC
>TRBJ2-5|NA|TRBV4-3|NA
CASSQERVPGETQYF
TGCGCCAGCAGCCAAGAGAGGGTTCCGGGAGAGACCCAGTACTTC
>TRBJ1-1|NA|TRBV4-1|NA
CASSQQQMNTEAFF
TGCGCCAGCAGCCAACAACAGATGAACACTGAAGCTTTCTTT
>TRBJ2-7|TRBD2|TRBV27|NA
CASSLRESYEQYF
TGTGCCAGCAGTTTGCGGGAGTCCTACGAGCAGTACTTC
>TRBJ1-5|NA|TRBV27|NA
CASRPGLQPYSNQPQHF
TGTGCCAGCAGGCCGGGACTACAGCCCTATAGCAATCAGCCCCAGCATTTT
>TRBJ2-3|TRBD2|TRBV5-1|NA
CASSLDPGGTDTQYF
TGCGCCAGCAGCTTGGATCCGGGGGGAACAGATACGCAGTATTTT
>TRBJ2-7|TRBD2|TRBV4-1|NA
CASSQAPRGSSYEQYF
TGCGCCAGCAGCCAAGCCCCGCGGGGGTCCTCCTACGAGCAGTACTTC
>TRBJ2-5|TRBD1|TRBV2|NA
CASRRGQIQETQYF
TGTGCCAGCAGGAGGGGACAGATCCAAGAGACCCAGTACTTC
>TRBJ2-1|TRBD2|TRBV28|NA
CASSLLVFGLAGAPSSYNEQFF
TGTGCCAGCAGTCTTCTCGTCTTCGGACTAGCGGGGGCTCCGAGCTCCTACAATGAGCAGTTCTTC
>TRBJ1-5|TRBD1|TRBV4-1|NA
CASSQVGQGAPYSNQPQHF
TGCGCCAGCAGCCAAGTTGGTCAGGGGGCCCCTTATAGCAATCAGCCCCAGCATTTT
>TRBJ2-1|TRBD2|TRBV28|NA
CASSFSGRAHNEQFF
TGTGCCAGCAGTTTTAGCGGGAGGGCCCACAATGAGCAGTTCTTC
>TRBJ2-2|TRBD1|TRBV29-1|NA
CSVGDRGRDGELFF
TGCAGCGTTGGCGACAGGGGGCGGGACGGGGAGCTGTTTTTT
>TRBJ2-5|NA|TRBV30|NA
CALTLYGETQYF
TGTGCCTTAACTCTTTATGGAGAGACCCAGTACTTC
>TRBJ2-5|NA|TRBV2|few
CASSWYAGEETQYF
TGTGCCAGCAGTTGGTATGCAGGGGAAGAGACCCAGTACTTC
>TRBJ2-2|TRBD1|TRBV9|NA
CASSPQTGTGELFF
TGTGCCAGCAGCCCACAGACAGGGACCGGGGAGCTGTTTTTT
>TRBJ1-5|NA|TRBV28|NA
CASSPSWSAGLNSNQPQHF
TGTGCCAGCAGTCCATCGTGGAGCGCAGGACTAAATAGCAATCAGCCCCAGCATTTT
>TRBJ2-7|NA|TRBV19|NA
CASSPQGSSYEQYF
TGTGCCAGTTCCCCGCAGGGTTCTTCCTACGAGCAGTACTTC
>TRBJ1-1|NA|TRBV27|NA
CASSSRVPTEAFF
TGTGCCAGCAGTTCCAGGGTTCCCACTGAAGCTTTCTTT
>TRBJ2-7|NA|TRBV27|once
CASPRDRGYEQYF
TGTGCCAGCCCCAGGGACCGAGGGTACGAGCAGTACTTC
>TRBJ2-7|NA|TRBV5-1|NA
CASSGGPAGQSYEQYF
TGCGCCAGCAGCGGGGGGCCGGCGGGACAGTCCTACGAGCAGTACTTC
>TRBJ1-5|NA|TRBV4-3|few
CASSQDGGLQNQPQHF
TGCGCCAGCAGCCAAGATGGTGGGCTCCAAAATCAGCCCCAGCATTTT
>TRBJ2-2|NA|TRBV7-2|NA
CASSPGRAGTGELFF
TGTGCCAGCAGCCCGGGAAGGGCGGGGACCGGGGAGCTGTTTTTT
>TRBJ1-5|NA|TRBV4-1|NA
CASSRTGLDRNQPQHF
TGCGCCAGCAGCCGAACAGGGTTAGATCGCAATCAGCCCCAGCATTTT
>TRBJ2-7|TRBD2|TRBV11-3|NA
CASSLSVAGERYEQYF
TGTGCCAGCAGCTTAAGTGTTGCGGGAGAAAGGTACGAGCAGTACTTC
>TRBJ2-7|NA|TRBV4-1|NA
CASSQGGLSRTYEQYF
TGCGCCAGCAGCCAGGGGGGACTCTCAAGAACTTACGAGCAGTACTTC
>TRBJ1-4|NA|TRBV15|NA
CATSLPPFRGGGGWLFF
TGTGCCACCAGTCTCCCACCGTTCAGGGGAGGGGGAGGGTGGCTGTTTTTT
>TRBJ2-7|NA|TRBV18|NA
CASSGTTGEKEGEQYF
TGTGCCAGCTCAGGAACGACTGGAGAGAAGGAGGGCGAGCAGTACTTC
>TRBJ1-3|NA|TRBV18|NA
CASSTGGSGNTIYF
TGTGCCAGTTCCACGGGAGGTTCTGGAAACACCATATATTTT
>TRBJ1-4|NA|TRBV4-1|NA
CASSQVGSFNEKLFF
TGCGCCAGCAGCCAAGTGGGTAGTTTCAATGAAAAACTGTTTTTT
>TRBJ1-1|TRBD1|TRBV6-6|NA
CASSYSTGFGEAFF
TGTGCCAGCAGTTACTCGACAGGGTTTGGGGAAGCTTTCTTT
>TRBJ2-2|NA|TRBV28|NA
CASSLDGTGELFF
TGTGCCAGCAGCCTGGACGGGACCGGGGAGCTGTTTTTT
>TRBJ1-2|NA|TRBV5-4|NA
CASSLSKQGSPGYTF
TGTGCCAGCAGCTTGTCCAAACAGGGTTCCCCTGGCTACACCTTC
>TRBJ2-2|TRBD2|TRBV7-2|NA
CASSLAGTSGRGATGELFF
TGTGCCAGCAGCTTAGCCGGGACTAGCGGGAGAGGGGCCACCGGGGAGCTGTTTTTT
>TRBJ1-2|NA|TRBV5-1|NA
CASRHDNNYGYTF
TGCGCCAGCAGACACGATAATAACTATGGCTACACCTTC
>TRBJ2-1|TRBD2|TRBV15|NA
CATSRGGGRVVNEQFF
TGTGCCACCAGCAGAGGGGGAGGGCGGGTGGTCAATGAGCAGTTCTTC
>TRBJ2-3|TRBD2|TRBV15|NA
CATRLGLSTDTQYF
TGTGCCACTCGCTTGGGACTAAGCACAGATACGCAGTATTTT
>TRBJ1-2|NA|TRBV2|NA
CASSVGRNYGYTF
TGTGCCAGCAGTGTCGGCAGGAACTATGGCTACACCTTC
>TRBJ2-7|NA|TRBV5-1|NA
CASSSGGTSYEQYF
TGCGCCAGCAGCTCTGGGGGCACCTCCTACGAGCAGTACTTC
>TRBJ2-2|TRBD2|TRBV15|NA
CATSRDYSGRRGELFF
TGTGCCACCAGCAGAGATTATAGCGGGAGAAGGGGGGAGCTGTTTTTT
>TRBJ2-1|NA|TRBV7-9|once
CASSPSRGQFF
TGTGCCAGCAGCCCCTCCCGGGGGCAGTTCTTC
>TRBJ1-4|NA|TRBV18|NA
CASSREGTNEKLFF
TGTGCCAGCTCCCGAGAGGGAACTAATGAAAAACTGTTTTTT
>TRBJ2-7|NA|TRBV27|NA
CASSTNREGYEQYF
TGTGCCAGCAGTACAAACAGGGAAGGATACGAGCAGTACTTC
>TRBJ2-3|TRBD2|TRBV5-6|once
CASSLVLAETDTQYF
TGTGCCAGCAGCTTGGTTCTAGCGGAAACAGATACGCAGTATTTT
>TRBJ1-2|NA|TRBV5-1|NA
CASSSDSTLNYGYTF
TGCGCCAGCAGCTCGGACAGCACTCTTAACTATGGCTACACCTTC
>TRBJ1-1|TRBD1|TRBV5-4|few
CASSFRQGVVTEAFF
TGTGCCAGCAGCTTTCGACAGGGCGTAGTTACTGAAGCTTTCTTT
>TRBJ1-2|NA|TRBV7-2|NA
CASSSPGYPDGYTF
TGTGCCAGCAGCTCCCCGGGGTACCCCGATGGCTACACCTTC
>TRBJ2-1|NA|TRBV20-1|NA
CSASEDEQFF
TGCAGTGCTAGTGAGGATGAGCAGTTCTTC